This T cell receptor (beta chain) was recorded in a study of cytomegalovirus exposure and HLA in healthy donors (dated by TCRdb to the late 2010s). With regard to the full study: An earlier analysis of approximately 640 of the donors reported roughly 270 Gb of sequence data and 120 million or so unique TCR beta sequences from roughly 200 million T cells. An early release covering roughly 640 HLA-typed donors comprised about 300 gigabases of sequencing data and around 85 million unique TCR sequences. Of the roughly 430 genotyped donors, 65% to 90% fell in the genetic ancestry cluster associated with self-reported Caucasian donors. The study aimed to test whether cataloging public T cell receptors could reveal signatures of past pathogen exposure. Using immunosequencing, the study profiled T cell repertoires from fewer than 850 subjects and related those repertoires to cytomegalovirus serostatus. Along with the approximately 650-subject first cohort, a separate validation cohort of over a hundred different subjects was used. To predict cytomegalovirus infection status, the study combined high-throughput TCR immunosequencing, statistical association of individual TCRs with disease status, and machine learning. To study patterns of TCR occurrence, a later analysis re-analyzed previously published TCR beta repertoires from around 700 donors and added high-resolution HLA genotyping. In the later analysis, no new phenotypic data were used to find candidate immune exposures; instead, reliance was placed on TCR beta sequences and their occurrence across donors. To decide whether each TCR beta V gene segment behaved as functional or pseudogenic, an earlier analysis of some 600 of the donors relied on high-throughput TCR beta sequencing. Donor age, sex, ethnicity and CMV serostatus were compiled together with the repertoire data. A later genetic analysis took genome-wide SNP genotypes for about 65% of the roughly 670 donors and used that subset as a discovery cohort. Every repertoire in the discovery cohort had been generated on one and the same sequencing platform. Both class I and class II loci were covered by HLA typing, at four-digit resolution. The number of typed donors differed by locus: about 620-630 for A, B, C, DRB1 and DQB1; some 500 for DQA1; some 590 for DPA1; and 400 to 480 for DPB1. Several DR-DQ haplotypes were treated as single units for association and clustering because of strong linkage in the cohort. Across some 400 genotyped donors of the cohort, an average of about 240,000 unique TCR beta nucleotide sequences per donor were sequenced, and around 20% of those sequences were non-productive.

In total, over 600 healthy bone marrow donors made up the cohort. Cohort members were all nominally healthy when sampled, although unrecorded immune exposures were likely present. The donor tested CMV seropositive and was one of the 289 seropositive cohort members. A peripheral blood sample was provided by each donor, and peripheral blood mononuclear cells were used for TCR beta sequencing. The Qiagen DNeasy Blood Extraction Kit was used to extract genomic DNA from the blood cell samples. Overall study outcomes, separate from this receptor: Several of the top co-occurrence clusters appeared to be linked to parvovirus B19, influenza, CMV and Epstein-Barr virus, according to a later analysis. Because some donors lacked HLA typing at each locus, the association tests relied only on the typed subset. The sequencing pipeline was judged likely to have produced a cluster of highly shared sequence variants as a technical artifact. In an earlier analysis of 500 to 650 of the donors, most TCR beta V segments appeared in productive rearrangements about 87% or about 30% of the time, broadly matching IMGT annotations. According to a later genetic analysis, donors in an Asian-associated ancestry cluster had fewer N-insertions in productive TCRs than the roughly 670-donor mean. CMV serostatus was the only immune exposure information available for the cohort. In a later analysis, the rate of TCR association differed among HLA loci, with DRB1 alleles having the most associated TCRs and HLA-C alleles having the fewest. Compared with equally common non-associated chains, HLA-associated TCR beta chains in a later analysis were more clonally expanded and had lower generation probabilities. The presence/absence analyses assumed that sequencing depth was roughly uniform across donors, and that assumption may not be true. The earlier analysis of approximately 590 of the donors excluded over 15 rarely observed V segments, including chromosome 9 orphons, because counts were too low. The study listed 150 to 200 TCR beta chains as associated with cytomegalovirus. In this cohort, only TCR beta chains were sequenced, and detectable features were limited by the absence of alpha or paired-chain data. Most CMV-associated TCR beta chains appeared to be HLA-restricted in a later analysis, and the HLA associations seemed to be driven largely by CMV exposure. Most TCR sequences were observed very rarely across donors, whereas some public TCRs were present in many individuals. A later genetic analysis associated a missense DCLRE1C variant with V-gene and J-gene trimming of TCR beta chains, and an independent cohort replicated the association. A further reported finding was that TCR beta sequences accurately predicted the HLA-A and HLA-B alleles for most subjects in the first cohort. In vitro tests confirmed that a few of the cytomegalovirus-associated TCR beta chains recognize cytomegalovirus antigens. When HLA alleles, especially DR and DQ, strongly co-occurred, TCR associations were difficult to assign to individual alleles. Cytomegalovirus status was reported to be diagnosed by the classifier with high specificity and sensitivity in both the original and validation cohorts. It was suggested by the authors that the approach could potentially be generalized to other disease states and immunological phenotypes. In a later analysis, 16,951 TCR beta sequences were associated with specific HLA alleles at a false discovery rate of 0.05. Correlated functional status among segregating V segments might reflect linkage disequilibrium, but an unknown experimental factor could not be ruled out.

To prepare the library, the immunoSEQ multiplex PCR assay was applied. A mixture of 60 forward primers for TCR Vbeta segments and 13 reverse primers for TCR Jbeta segments was used in the multiplex PCR. A multiplex PCR assay on genomic DNA amplified the CDR3 region of rearranged TCR beta genes. The Illumina HiSeq System was used to sequence the amplified TCR beta libraries as 87-base-pair reads. The source study handled its data this way. A later analysis tallied approximately 87 million unique TCR beta chains across the 640 or so repertoires, and 10 million to 11 million of those chains were shared by two or more donors. Raw reads were error-corrected and collapsed into unique sequences by a nearest-neighbor algorithm in which closely related sequences were merged to remove PCR and sequencing errors. To assign V, D and J gene segments, CDR3 sequences were aligned to IMGT reference sequences. For a sequence to be retained, a match of at least six nucleotides to both a V gene segment and a J gene segment was required. A rearrangement counted as productive if the CDR3 had no stop codons and remained in frame with V and J, and every other rearrangement counted as non-productive. Following IMGT convention, CDR3 was defined as the stretch from the second conserved V-encoded cysteine to the conserved J-encoded phenylalanine. Sequences without an unambiguous match to a single V gene segment were excluded from the earlier analysis of 587 of the donors. In an earlier analysis of about 590 of the donors, a V segment was called functional when productive rearrangements were above 56.7%, and segregating when the standard deviation between donors exceeded 5%. A statistical classification framework was built to diagnose cytomegalovirus status from the catalog of TCR beta chain sequences. V and J gene assignment, in a later analysis, came from comparing TCR nucleotide sequences with IMGT/GENE-DB human TR gene sequences. The TCRdist pipeline was used in a later analysis to assign CDR3 sequences and most-parsimonious VDJ recombination scenarios. In a later analysis, each TCR beta chain was defined by its CDR3 amino acid sequence together with its V-gene family, and reads without a unique V-gene family were excluded. A later analysis removed several hundred highly shared, low-generation-probability nucleotide sequences to deal with suspected cross-contamination and a sequencing artifact. In a later analysis, a clonal expansion index for each public chain was calculated from normalized within-repertoire ranks of inferred template counts. A later analysis computed generation probabilities with a VDJ recombination model fitted to out-of-frame rearrangements, and checked the results against IGoR. Hypergeometric tests were used in a later analysis to score TCR-TCR, TCR-HLA and TCR-CMV co-occurrence, with a repertoire-size bias correction applied to the TCR pairs. In a later analysis, false discovery rates were estimated by permuting HLA or CMV assignments 20 times. In a later analysis, co-occurring TCRs were grouped using DBSCAN, with TCRdist sequence similarity added in when clustering inside HLA-allele-positive subsets. Repertoires with fewer than 30,000 or more than 120,000 public chains were left out of co-occurrence clustering, as were a handful of repertoires with anomalous nucleotide sharing. This is the immuneACCESS table as TCRdb keeps it, with only in-frame sequences that have V and J called. A part of the clones is gone; compared with another copy, unresolved V genes explain less than half, and the rest is unexplained. That table gives V, J and clone size, and the DNA gave D and trimming. For this sample there are 110,000 or so clones; just under 70% appear just once. The ten largest clones add up to roughly 5.9% of the sample.

Regarding this clone: Its antigen is not yet known. No per-base quality is available; no much larger clone lies one base away.

The TCR sequence derives from an older woman in good health and CMV-seropositive. Sequencing was performed on PBMCs.

The nucleotides read TGTGCCAGCAACCCAAAGACAGGGTTACTTAGCAATCAGCCCCAGCATTTT. Its protein reads: CASNPKTGLLSNQPQHF. The chain is encoded by TRBV27 joined to TRBJ1-5; 7 bases in the middle match TRBD1. The CDR3, cysteine through phenylalanine, is 17 amino acids long. The kept DNA is CDR3 alone, 51 bases in frame from the first base. CDR1 MNHEY and CDR2 SMNVEV were looked up in the germline V gene (reference sequence). V and J are trimmed by 7 bases and 0 bases, and the gene matches miss 12 bases of the junction.